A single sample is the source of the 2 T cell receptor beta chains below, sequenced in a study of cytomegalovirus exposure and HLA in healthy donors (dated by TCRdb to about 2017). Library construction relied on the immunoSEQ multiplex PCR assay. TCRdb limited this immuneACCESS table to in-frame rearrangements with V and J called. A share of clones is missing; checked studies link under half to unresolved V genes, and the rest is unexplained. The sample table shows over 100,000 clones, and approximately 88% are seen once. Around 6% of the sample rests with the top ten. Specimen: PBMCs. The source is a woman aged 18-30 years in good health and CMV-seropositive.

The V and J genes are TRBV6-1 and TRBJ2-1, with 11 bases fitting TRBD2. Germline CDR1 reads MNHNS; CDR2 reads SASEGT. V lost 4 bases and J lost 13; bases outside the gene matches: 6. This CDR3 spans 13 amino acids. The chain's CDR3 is CASSGQLAGDQFF. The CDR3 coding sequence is TGTGCCAGCAGTGGCCAACTAGCGGGAGACCAGTTCTTC.

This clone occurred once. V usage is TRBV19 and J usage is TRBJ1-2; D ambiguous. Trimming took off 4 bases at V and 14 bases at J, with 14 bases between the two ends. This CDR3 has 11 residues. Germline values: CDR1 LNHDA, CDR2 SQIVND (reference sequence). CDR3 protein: CASSKNAGRTF. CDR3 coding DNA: TGTGCCAGTAGTAAAAATGCGGGGAGGACCTTC.